Only one count was recorded for the clone carrying this TCR beta chain. What it binds is unknown. V lost 3 bases and J lost 3; bases outside the gene matches: 6. The CDR3 runs 16 residues. Germline V gene data show CDR1 as LGHNA and CDR2 as YNFKEQ. In the PCR, 60 Vbeta and 13 Jbeta primers were used. Sequencing was performed with immunoSEQ multiplex PCR; in TCRdb, only in-frame clones are kept and a portion is missing. Of about 160,000 clones listed, roughly 83% are singletons. The sample belongs to a study of cytomegalovirus exposure and HLA in healthy donors. General study findings and limits: Later work found that TCR association rates differed between HLA loci; DRB1 had the most and HLA-C the fewest.

The TCR was taken from a man aged 30 to 39 in good health and CMV-seronegative. This chain uses TRBV4-2 with TRBJ2-2; 8 bases map to TRBD1. Sequences were obtained from PBMCs. Here the CDR3 reads CASSQMKDRDTGELFF. The CDR3 coding sequence is TGTGCCAGCAGCCAGATGAAGGACAGGGACACCGGGGAGCTGTTTTTT.